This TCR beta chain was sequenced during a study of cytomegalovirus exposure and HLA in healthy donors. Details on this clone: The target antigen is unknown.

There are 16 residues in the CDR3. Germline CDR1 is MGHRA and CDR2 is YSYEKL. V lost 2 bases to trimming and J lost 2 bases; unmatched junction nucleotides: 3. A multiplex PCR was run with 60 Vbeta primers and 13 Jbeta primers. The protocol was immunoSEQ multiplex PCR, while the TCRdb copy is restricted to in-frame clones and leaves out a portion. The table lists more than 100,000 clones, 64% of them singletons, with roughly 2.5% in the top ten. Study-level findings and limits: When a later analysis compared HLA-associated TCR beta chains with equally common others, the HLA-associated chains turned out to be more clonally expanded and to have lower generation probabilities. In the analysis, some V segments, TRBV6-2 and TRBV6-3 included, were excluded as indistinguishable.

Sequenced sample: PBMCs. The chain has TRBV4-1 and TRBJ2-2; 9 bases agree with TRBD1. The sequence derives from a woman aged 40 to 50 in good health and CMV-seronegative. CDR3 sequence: CASSQMTGGNTGELFF. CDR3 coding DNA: TGCGCCAGCAGCCAAATGACAGGGGGTAACACCGGGGAGCTGTTTTTT.